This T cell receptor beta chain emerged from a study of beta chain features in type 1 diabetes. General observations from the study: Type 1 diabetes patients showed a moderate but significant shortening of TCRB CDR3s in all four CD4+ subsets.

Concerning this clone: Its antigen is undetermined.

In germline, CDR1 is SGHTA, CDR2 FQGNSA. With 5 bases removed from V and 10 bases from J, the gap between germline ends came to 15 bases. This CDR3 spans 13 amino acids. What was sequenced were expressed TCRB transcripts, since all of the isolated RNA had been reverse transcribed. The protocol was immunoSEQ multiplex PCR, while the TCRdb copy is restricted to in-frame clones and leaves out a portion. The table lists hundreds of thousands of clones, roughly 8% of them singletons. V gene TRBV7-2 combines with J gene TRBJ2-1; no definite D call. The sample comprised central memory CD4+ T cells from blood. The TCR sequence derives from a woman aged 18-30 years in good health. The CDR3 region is CASSQATHQEQFF. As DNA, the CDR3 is TGTGCCAGCAGCCAAGCGACGCACCAAGAGCAGTTCTTC.